A single sample gave rise to the 2 T cell receptor beta chains below, sequenced in a study of blood T cell repertoires in COVID-19 (dated by TCRdb to about 2020). Library creation used the immunoSEQ multiplex PCR assay. This is the immuneACCESS table as TCRdb keeps it, with only in-frame sequences that have V and J called. A part of the clones is gone; compared with another copy, unresolved V genes explain less than half, and the rest is unexplained. A total of fewer than 200,000 clones appear in this sample, roughly 80% of them only once. The ten biggest clones cover under 4.5% of the sample. Input material: PBMCs or T cells enriched from blood (not recorded which). Receptors were obtained from a woman in her forties or fifties who had recovered from COVID-19.

V gene TRBV12-3 or TRBV12-4 combines with J gene TRBJ1-5; D ambiguous. The V end lost 7 bases, the J end lost 2 bases, and 9 bases lay between the germline ends. This CDR3 has 13 residues. The CDR3 reads CASTVMGNQPQHF. The CDR3 DNA sequence: TGTGCCAGCACGGTCATGGGCAATCAGCCCCAGCATTTT.

The rearrangement links TRBV3-1 (or the pseudogene TRBV3-2) to TRBJ1-4; D remains unclear. The CDR3 spans 15 residues. V shed 0 bases and J shed 4 bases, with 9 bases lying between them. Germline assignment: CDR1 LGHDT and CDR2 YNNKEL (reference sequence). CDR3 coding DNA: TGTGCCAGCAGCCAAGAGGGAGGGATTAATGAAAAACTGTTTTTT. This encodes CASSQEGGINEKLFF.